This TCR beta chain was found in a study of cytomegalovirus exposure and HLA in healthy donors. The PCR was carried out with 60 Vbeta primers and 13 Jbeta primers. The table came from immunoSEQ multiplex PCR; TCRdb's copy has only in-frame clones and leaves some out. The sample yields around 100,000 clones, roughly 73% seen once. The V end was cut by 0 bases, the J end by 3 bases, with 10 bases between. Germline lookup yields CDR1 SGHRS and CDR2 YFSETQ. The CDR3 extends over 15 amino acids. The rearrangement links TRBV5-1 to TRBJ1-5; possible D gene TRBD1, 6 bases. Sequenced sample: PBMCs. This receptor was obtained from a woman under 40 in good health and CMV-seronegative. CDR3 amino acids: CASSLVAGANQPQHF. The CDR3 DNA reads as TGCGCCAGCAGCTTGGTGGCAGGGGCCAATCAGCCCCAGCATTTT.